The TCR beta chain described here comes from a study of technical replicates of blood from a few donors. In germline, CDR1 is MNHEY, CDR2 SVGAGI. V lost 0 bases, J lost 4 bases, and 7 bases lay in between. CDR3 size: 14 residues. Generated by immunoSEQ multiplex PCR, the TCRdb table keeps only in-frame clones and is missing some. The sample records around 80,000 clones, 94% being singletons. This clonotype was obtained from a human donor in good health. The source material was T cells isolated from PBMCs. The rearrangement joins TRBV6-5 to TRBJ2-1; D unclear. CDR3 DNA sequence: TGTGCCAGCAGTTACTCAACAATGTACAATGAGCAGTTCTTC. Its translation is CASSYSTMYNEQFF.